The rows below give T cell receptor beta chains drawn from one sample of a study of early T cells in non-severe SARS-CoV-2 infection. One entry per CDR3 protein, called by TCRdb with MiXCR from the 5' RACE reads. The sample includes approximately 15,000 distinct CDR3 sequences, about 5.6% seen only once; the top ten take approximately 7%. Sequencing used whole blood, obtained at baseline. The source is an adult who was a healthcare worker with PCR-confirmed SARS-CoV-2 infection or an uninfected control (not recorded which). Each CDR3 is given with its conserved first and last residue. The D gene is left open where the match is weak. Only part of the rows carry a size: once, few, many, or a class if the clone is expanded.

v_call	j_call	d_call	clone_size	cdr3_nt	cdr3_aa
TRBV12-3/TRBV12-4	TRBJ2-2	TRBD2	many	TGTGCCAGCAGCTTCGTTAGCGGGGGCGGGGAGCTGTTTTTT	CASSFVSGGGELFF
TRBV19	TRBJ1-6	-	many	TGTGCCAGTAGTATTGGGGGTAGGAGTAATTCACCCCTCCACTTT	CASSIGGRSNSPLHF
TRBV5-1	TRBJ1-2	-	many	TGCGCCAGCAGCTTGGTTCAAGGGAGCCAATATGGCTACACCTTC	CASSLVQGSQYGYTF
TRBV20-1	TRBJ2-7	TRBD2	many	TGCAGTGCTAGAGATTGGGGGGGAACAGTCGAGCAGTACTTC	CSARDWGGTVEQYF
TRBV7-9	TRBJ1-4	-	many	TGTGCCAGCAGCTTAAACTCAGGGATTAATGAAAAACTGTTTTTT	CASSLNSGINEKLFF
TRBV4-2	TRBJ2-5	TRBD1	many	TGTGCCAGCAGCCAAGACCAGGGGGCCCAAGAGACCCAGTACTTC	CASSQDQGAQETQYF
TRBV7-2	TRBJ1-2	TRBD1	-	TGTGCCAGCAGGAATCTTCAAGGGGGCACTATCTACACCTTC	CASRNLQGGTIYTF
TRBV3-1	TRBJ1-2	-	-	TGTGCCAGCAGTAGGGACGCTGGGATCTATGGCTACACCTTC	CASSRDAGIYGYTF
TRBV5-4	TRBJ1-3	-	many	TGTGCCAGCAGCTTGGGGGGACGGGCCTCTGGAAACACCATATATTTT	CASSLGGRASGNTIYF
TRBV20-1	TRBJ1-1	-	many	TGCAGTGCTCCGGACAGGAACACTGAAGCTTTCTTT	CSAPDRNTEAFF
TRBV14	TRBJ2-1	-	many	TGTGCCAGCAGCCACCGATTAGCAGAGAATGAGCAGTTCTTC	CASSHRLAENEQFF
TRBV7-6	TRBJ2-7	TRBD1	many	TGTGCCAGCAGCCGAAAAGAAGACAGGGCTGGGGAGCAGTACTTC	CASSRKEDRAGEQYF
TRBV6-6	TRBJ1-1	-	many	TGTGCCAGCAGCATCCCCGGGGGGAGGTCCTTGAACACTGAAGCTTTCTTT	CASSIPGGRSLNTEAFF
TRBV10-3	TRBJ2-1	-	few	TGTGCCACGGGACGGGATAATGAGCAGTTCTTC	CATGRDNEQFF
TRBV6-4	TRBJ1-1	-	many	TGTGCCAGCAGTGACGGGGAGAACACTGAAGCTTTCTTT	CASSDGENTEAFF
TRBV12-3/TRBV12-4	TRBJ2-7	-	medium-sized	TGTGCCAGCAGCGTTCTGAACGAGCAGTACTTC	CASSVLNEQYF
TRBV7-9	TRBJ1-1	TRBD1	many	TGTGCCATAAAGACAGGGGGCATGAACACTGAAGCTTTCTTT	CAIKTGGMNTEAFF
TRBV14	TRBJ2-3	TRBD1	many	TGTGCCAGCAGCCAAGGGGACAGCCTAGATACGCAGTATTTT	CASSQGDSLDTQYF
TRBV20-1	TRBJ1-2	-	medium-sized	TGCAGTGCCCCGATTCTGTCCGGGTCTAACTATGGCTACACCTTC	CSAPILSGSNYGYTF
TRBV5-1	TRBJ2-7	-	many	TGCGCCAGCAGCTTGGTCCTAGGGCCAGGGTACGAGCAGTACTTC	CASSLVLGPGYEQYF
TRBV19	TRBJ2-7	-	many	TGTGCCAGTAGTGTGCAGAGGGGCTCCTACGAGCAGTACTTC	CASSVQRGSYEQYF
TRBV4-2	TRBJ2-5	-	medium-sized	TGTGCCAGCAGCCAAGATGGGCGGAAACAAGAGACCCAGTACTTC	CASSQDGRKQETQYF
TRBV19	TRBJ2-7	-	many	TGTGCCACCACACACTACTACGAGCAGTACTTC	CATTHYYEQYF
TRBV7-2	TRBJ1-1	-	many	TGTGCCAGCAGCTTTTACAAGGAGGGCACTGAAGCTTTCTTT	CASSFYKEGTEAFF
TRBV7-2	TRBJ1-4	-	few	TGTGCCAGCAGCTTAGTTGGGGGCTCAAGTGAAAAACTGTTTTTT	CASSLVGGSSEKLFF
TRBV27	TRBJ2-1	TRBD2	medium-sized	TGTGCCAGCAGTGCTTACGGGGGGGCTTGGACTGAGCAGTTCTTC	CASSAYGGAWTEQFF
TRBV18	TRBJ2-1	-	few	TGTGCCAGCTCACCAAGTCTGGACAACTACAATGAGCAGTTCTTC	CASSPSLDNYNEQFF
TRBV11-2	TRBJ1-2	-	many	TGTGCCAGCAGCTTACCAGGGGATGATGGCTACACCTTC	CASSLPGDDGYTF
TRBV6-1	TRBJ1-5	-	many	TGTGCCAGCAGTCCACTCGGGGAGCCCCAGCATTTT	CASSPLGEPQHF
TRBV12-3/TRBV12-4	TRBJ2-3	-	many	TGTGCCAGCAGGGGGACATCATATTCGCAGTATTTT	CASRGTSYSQYF
TRBV6-1	TRBJ1-2	TRBD1	many	TGTGCCAGCAGACCCTGGACAGGGAATGGCTACACCTTC	CASRPWTGNGYTF
TRBV6-2/TRBV6-3	TRBJ2-5	TRBD1	-	TGTGCCAGCAGGCGTCAGGGGGCGCTGGATTCTCTGGAGACCCAGTACTTC	CASRRQGALDSLETQYF
TRBV7-2	TRBJ1-5	-	few	TGTGCCAGCAGCTTACGGAACAATCAGCCCCAGCATTTT	CASSLRNNQPQHF
TRBV11-2	TRBJ1-1	-	many	TGTGCCAGCAGCTTAGGAGACAGAAAGGACACTGAAGCTTTCTTT	CASSLGDRKDTEAFF
TRBV3-1	TRBJ1-2	TRBD1	many	TGTGCAACCGGACAGGGGGAGAACTATGGCTACACCTTC	CATGQGENYGYTF
TRBV7-9	TRBJ2-5	TRBD2	many	TGTGCCAGCAGCCCCTTCGAGCGGGGGGCTAGACAAGAGACCCAGTACTTC	CASSPFERGARQETQYF
TRBV27	TRBJ1-2	-	many	TGTGCCAGCACTCCCCTAGGGGGAGGCTATGGCTACACCTTC	CASTPLGGGYGYTF
TRBV6-5	TRBJ2-2	-	many	TGTGCCACCGCCGGGAACACCGGGGAGCTGTTTTTT	CATAGNTGELFF
TRBV5-1	TRBJ1-1	-	many	TGCGCCAGCAGCTCTCGGGGCAACGTGAACACTGAAGCTTTCTTT	CASSSRGNVNTEAFF
TRBV7-9	TRBJ1-2	-	many	TGTGCCAGCAGCTTAGGAGAGGGAAACTATGGCTACACCTTC	CASSLGEGNYGYTF
TRBV7-6	TRBJ2-7	-	medium-sized	TGTGCCAGCAGCTTAGTGGCCGATGGCGAGCAGTACTTC	CASSLVADGEQYF
TRBV11-2	TRBJ2-5	-	many	TGTGCCAGCAGCTTAGTTACAGGCCTGGAGACCCAGTACTTC	CASSLVTGLETQYF
TRBV5-1	TRBJ1-1	TRBD1	many	TGCGCCAGCAGCGAAACCGGGACAGAGAACACTGAAGCTTTCTTT	CASSETGTENTEAFF
TRBV5-4	TRBJ1-6	-	few	TGTGCCAGCAGCTTGGACAGGAATAATTCACCCCTCCACTTT	CASSLDRNNSPLHF
TRBV19	TRBJ2-7	-	many	TGTGCCAGTAGTATGGACCCCAAAGACTACGAGCAGTACTTC	CASSMDPKDYEQYF